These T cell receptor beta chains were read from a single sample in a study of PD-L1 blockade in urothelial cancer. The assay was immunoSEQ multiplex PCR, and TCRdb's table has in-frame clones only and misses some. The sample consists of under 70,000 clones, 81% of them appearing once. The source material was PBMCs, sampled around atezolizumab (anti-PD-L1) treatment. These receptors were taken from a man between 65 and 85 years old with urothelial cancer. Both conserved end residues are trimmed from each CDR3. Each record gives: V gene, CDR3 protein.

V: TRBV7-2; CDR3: ASSLYISGTGGDTQY
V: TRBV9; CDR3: ASSPETRAGYGYT
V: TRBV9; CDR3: ASSPEPGYFYEQY
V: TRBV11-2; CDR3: ASSLDLASHEQY
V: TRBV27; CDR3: ASSLQGGVGNTQY
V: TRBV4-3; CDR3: ASSQEGGRGFDEQF
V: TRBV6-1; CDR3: ASKLTDDYEQY
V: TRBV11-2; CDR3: ASSLEAGNIQY
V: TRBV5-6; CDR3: ASSLRTSGNHQQETQY
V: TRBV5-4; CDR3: ASSVGQGSYEQY
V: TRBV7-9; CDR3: ASTLISGTGSYEQY
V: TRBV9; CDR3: ASSVDQGGSSYEQY
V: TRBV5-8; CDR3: ASSSPGQGGRLY
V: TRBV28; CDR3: ASQRDRGSYEQY